This TCR beta chain was obtained from a study of radiation and T cells in renal cell carcinoma (dated by TCRdb to the early 2020s). Some background on the complete study: The samples were obtained from a clinical trial, where primary renal cell carcinomas were treated with 15 Gy stereotactic body radiation therapy and then removed by nephrectomy 4 weeks afterward. A total of around 53 samples underwent TCR beta sequencing, made up of some 26 tumors and about 27 peripheral blood samples. Across all 50 or so samples, 4,016,671 unique CDR3 nucleotide sequences encoding some 3,000,000 unique CDR3 amino acid sequences were identified. The research as a whole found: Blood repertoire dynamics were not followed beyond 4 weeks after treatment. Top tumor clonotypes rose in blood from baseline to 2 weeks post-radiation, then contracted by 4 weeks, suggesting transient expansion of tumor-resident clones. Because pretreatment tumor biopsies were not available, the study could not determine whether clonotypes were already present within the tumor at baseline. Effects of radiation dose or scheduling on the TCR repertoire could not be addressed with the single-armed trial design.

This clone came up a few times. Its antigen specificity is not known. No much larger clone is present one base from it, and per-base qualities are unavailable. What this sample's time point label stands for: blood 2 weeks post-SBRT. The treatment or condition label here, explained by the study, means: 15 Gy SBRT to primary tumor, nephrectomy 4 weeks later. To follow tumor-enriched clonotypes, serial peripheral blood was collected from radiation-treated patients at baseline and at 2 weeks and 4 weeks after SBRT. Renal cell carcinoma with clear cell pathology was present in all patients. The QIAamp DNA Blood Mini Kit (Qiagen) was used to prepare genomic DNA for TCR sequencing. The analyses included just those samples that passed every quality control check. TCR beta libraries were generated from genomic DNA with the immunoSEQ kit, following the manufacturer's recommendations. To prepare the libraries, a first multiplex PCR with proprietary primers was run, followed by a second PCR that added unique barcodes, and a bead cleanup was done after each round. Each sample batch included a kit-provided positive control reaction and a negative control reaction. The final libraries were assessed on an Agilent 4200 TapeStation D1000 ScreenTape, pooled by volume, and quantified by qPCR. Sequencing was performed on an Illumina NextSeq500 with a MidOutput 150-cycle cartridge, and 156 Read1 and 15 Index1 cycles were run with kit custom primers. The pooled library was loaded at 0.8 to 1 pM with a roughly 20% PhiX control spike-in. From the authors' description of their analysis: Vendor-processed data were analyzed in R, with a clonotype defined as all T cells sharing the same CDR3 nucleotide sequence. In the clone abundance analyses, frequencies in each sample were normalized to that sample's 10,000 most abundant clones. Public T cell clones, which averaged fewer than five per sample, were removed prior to analysis. A difference in abundance of at least 32-fold between compartments was used to define tumor-enriched and baseline blood-enriched clonotypes. A beta-binomial differential abundance model was used to identify clonotypes that were expanded or contracted between blood time points. Similarity between tumor and blood repertoires was quantified using the Baroni-Urbani and Buser coefficient, and groups were compared with two-tailed Wilcoxon tests in R. TCRdb limited this immuneACCESS table to in-frame rearrangements with V and J called. A share of clones is missing; checked studies link under half to unresolved V genes, and the rest is unexplained. Clone size and V and J calls were adopted from that table, with D and trimming inferred from the DNA. A total of about 150,000 clones appear in this sample, about nine tenths of them only once. Jointly, the top ten make up roughly 13% of the sample.

Including the terminal cysteine and phenylalanine, the CDR3 comprises 13 residues. Only the CDR3 region is kept as DNA, spanning 39 bases read in frame from base 1. Here V drops 5 bases and J drops 8 bases, and the junction holds 4 bases not matched to any gene. The germline V gene (reference sequence) provides CDR1 LNHDA and CDR2 SQIVND. Rearrangement joined TRBV19 to TRBJ1-3, with 9 bases aligning to TRBD1. The receptor was derived from a woman in her 50s with renal cell carcinoma. The sequences come from blood, collected from a patient whose treatment included radiotherapy and nephrectomy. The CDR3 region reads CASSPRDRDTIYF. Here is the DNA: TGTGCCAGTAGTCCCCGGGACAGGGACACCATATATTTT.